The next 27 T cell receptor beta chains were all read from a single sample in a study of T cell repertoires in cytomegalovirus infection. No antigen has been identified for these receptors. MiXCR, applied by TCRdb to the reads, yields one record per CDR3 protein. The data show some 310,000 distinct CDR3 sequences, 25% seen once. Source: cultured PBMCs, taken from culture after CMV antigen stimulation. The receptors derive from a human donor in good health (CMV status not recorded). Some clones in this sample may be carry-over from other donors' samples.

This clonotype was seen a few times. The V gene is TRBV12-3 or TRBV12-4, the J gene TRBJ2-7, with 9 nucleotides matching TRBD2. CDR3 length equals 16 residues. Trimming at V came to 5 bases and at J to 1 base, leaving 9 bases not matched to a gene. CDR3 DNA sequence: TGTGCCAGCAGTCCCCGAAGGCGGGAGGGATCCTACGAGCAGTACTTC. Its translation is CASSPRRREGSYEQYF.

The rearrangement uses TRBV4-1 and TRBJ1-2, with D possibly matching TRBD1 (5 bases). This CDR3 has 16 amino acids. Per the germline V gene, CDR1 is MGHRA and CDR2 is YSYEKL. V lost 7 bases and J 6 bases, leaving 24 bases between the germline ends. The CDR3 bases are TGCGCCAGCACCGAGGCCGGGGGAGCCCCAGTTAATGGCTACACCTTC. This gives the protein CASTEAGGAPVNGYTF.

The CDR3, as DNA: TGTGCCACCAGCCTTCTAGACCCGGGACAGGAACTTTGCGAGCAGTACTTC. Protein product: CATSLLDPGQELCEQYF. The chain employs TRBV15 and TRBJ2-7, with 8 positions matching TRBD1. Germline CDR1 is LNHNV and CDR2 is YYDKDF (reference sequence). V trimming: 5 bases; J trimming: 6 bases; junction bases outside the gene matches: 18. The CDR3 sequence is 17 residues long.

This sequence joins TRBV6-6 and TRBJ2-5; TRBD1 agrees at 7 bases. The V gene end was trimmed by 2 bases and the J gene end by 2 bases; junction bases not matched to a gene: 2. The CDR3 length is 14 residues. CDR1 is MNHNY, CDR2 SVGAGI, per germline (reference sequence). DNA for the CDR3: TGTGCCAGCAGTTACGGGGGACAGCAAGAGACCCAGTACTTC. Translated, it gives CASSYGGQQETQYF.

The chain carries TRBV5-1 and TRBJ1-2, with TRBD1 matching 9 bases. Losses at the gene ends were 5 bases for V and 4 bases for J; bases not matched to a gene: 9. CDR1 is SGHRS, CDR2 YFSETQ, per germline. This CDR3 comprises 15 residues. The CDR3 bases are TGCGCCAGCAGAGCACCGGACAGGGGTCCCTATGGCTACACCTTC. Its translation is CASRAPDRGPYGYTF.

Only a few counts were recorded for this clonotype. This chain links TRBV7-2 with TRBJ2-5; unclear D gene. CDR1 is SGHTA and CDR2 is FQGNSA in the germline V gene. Between the trimmed V and J ends, which lost 4 bases and 6 bases, there was a span of 18 bases. The CDR3 covers 15 residues. CDR3 sequence reads: CASSSTPTRLKTQYF. Written as DNA, the CDR3 is TGTGCCAGCAGCTCAACACCGACGAGGCTGAAGACCCAGTACTTC.

The chain couples TRBV7-9 to TRBJ2-5, with 12 bases fitting TRBD2. V lost 6 bases, J lost 2 bases, and 16 bases stayed unmatched. The CDR3 has 19 residues. Germline assignment: CDR1 SEHNR and CDR2 FQNEAQ (reference sequence). In DNA, the CDR3 is TGTGCCAGCAGTTCTACTAGCGGGAGGACCCTAACTATACAAGAGACCCAGTACTTC. Translated: CASSSTSGRTLTIQETQYF. The variable domain in full, completed from reference TRBV7-9 and TRBJ2-5, reads DTGVSQNPRHKITKRGQNVTFRCDPISEHNRLYWYRQTLGQGPEFLTYFQNEAQLEKSRLLSDRFSAERPKGSFSTLEIQRTEQGDSAMYLCASSSTSGRTLTIQETQYFGPGTRLLVL.

The V call is TRBV28, the J call TRBJ1-2, with a possible D match to TRBD1 (5 bases). CDR3 length equals 13 residues. CDR1 and CDR2 from the germline V gene are MDHEN and SYDVKM. Trimming took 6 bases from V and 3 from J, leaving 11 bases between them. The CDR3 region has the DNA TGTGCCAGCAGGTCTACAGGTTACTATGGCTACACCTTC. Amino acid sequence: CASRSTGYYGYTF.

In this sample, this clonotype turned up many times. The rearrangement links TRBV6-5 to TRBJ2-7; 15 nucleotides align to TRBD2. The CDR3 sequence is 15 residues long. Losses at the gene ends were 5 bases for V and 6 bases for J; bases not matched to a gene: 5. The germline CDR1 and CDR2 sequences are MNHEY and SVGAGI. The CDR3 loop is CASSKRGLAGGEQYF. CDR3 in DNA: TGTGCCAGCAGTAAACGGGGACTAGCGGGAGGCGAGCAGTACTTC.

This rearrangement joins TRBV4-1 to TRBJ2-2; D is unresolved. Germline V CDR1 and CDR2: MGHRA, YSYEKL. The CDR3 contains 15 residues. Trimming shortened V by 3 bases and J by 0 bases, and 8 bases separated the two germline ends. The CDR3 protein is CASSQYYPNTGELFF. In DNA form, the CDR3 reads TGCGCCAGCAGCCAGTACTATCCGAACACCGGGGAGCTGTTTTTT.

This clonotype has a handful of counts. The V call is TRBV10-3, the J call TRBJ2-7; D is possibly TRBD2 (6 bases). CDR1 is ENHRY and CDR2 is SYGVKD in the germline V gene. V dropped 6 bases and J dropped 5 bases, with 23 bases sitting between them. This CDR3 comprises 16 residues. This CDR3 is CAIRPGAEEGPHEQYF. CDR3 bases: TGTGCCATCAGGCCGGGCGCAGAGGAGGGCCCTCACGAGCAGTACTTC.

The table lists this clonotype with a few counts. The chain has TRBV7-2 and TRBJ2-3, with 7 bases matching TRBD1. The CDR3 covers 16 residues. The germline V gene has CDR1 SGHTA and CDR2 FQGNSA. The junction had 6 bases not matched to a gene; V was cut back by 1 base and J by 2 bases. CDR3 nucleotides: TGTGCCAGCAGCTTAGAAGGGGACAGTTACACAGATACGCAGTATTTT. Protein sequence: CASSLEGDSYTDTQYF.

The chain has TRBV2 and TRBJ2-1, with D possibly being TRBD2 (5 bases). The CDR3 is made up of 12 amino acids. Germline V lookup: CDR1 SNHLY, CDR2 FYNNEI. V lost 7 bases to trimming and J lost 8 bases, with 12 bases between them. CDR3 DNA sequence: TGTGCCAGCAAAAAGGCGGGTCATGAGCAGTTCTTC. It yields the protein CASKKAGHEQFF.

This clonotype was found a few times. This chain joins TRBV28 and TRBJ2-7, with 12 bases lining up with TRBD1. The CDR3 has 14 residues. Germline V CDR1 and CDR2: MDHEN, SYDVKM. Germline trimming cut 4 bases from V and 5 bases from J; bases unmatched to any gene: 3. The CDR3 DNA is TGTGCCAGCAGTTCGGGACAGGGGGCGCACGAGCAGTACGTC. It is translated as CASSSGQGAHEQYV.

This clonotype was seen only a few times. The chain employs TRBV11-2 and TRBJ2-1, with D uncertain. Per the germline V gene, CDR1 is SGHAT and CDR2 is FQNNGV. Trimming cost V 2 bases and J 3 bases, with 8 bases left between them. The CDR3 sequence is 14 residues long. CDR3 protein: CASSLPDNYNEQFF. Here the CDR3 DNA reads TGTGCCAGCAGCTTACCCGACAACTACAATGAGCAGTTCTTC. Using reference TRBV11-2 and TRBJ2-1 for the parts outside the CDR3, the full variable domain is EAGVAQSPRYKIIEKRQSVAFWCNPISGHATLYWYQQILGQGPKLLIQFQNNGVVDDSQLPKDRFSAERLKGVDSTLKIQPAKLEDSAVYLCASSLPDNYNEQFFGPGTRLTVL.

This clonotype showed up just a few times. V usage is TRBV4-3 and J usage is TRBJ2-6; 9 bases line up with TRBD1. Trimming took 4 bases from V and 2 from J; bases not matched to a gene: 12. Germline-derived CDR1 and CDR2 are LGHNA and YSLEER. This CDR3 comprises 19 residues. The DNA of the CDR3 is TGCGCCAGCAGCCTACACAGGGGGCGAAGTTCGGCTGGGGCCAACGTCCTGACTTTC. Encoded protein: CASSLHRGRSSAGANVLTF.

A word on this clonotype: The junction does not match germline at one end; this may be a read error. The chain carries TRBV19 and TRBJ1-3; no reliable D call. The CDR3 is 12 residues long. Germline V gene sequence: CDR1 LNHDA, CDR2 SQIVND (reference sequence). CDR3 sequence reads: CASKSVPDTIYF. The DNA of the CDR3 is TGTGCGAGTAAAAGCGTGCCGGACACCATATATTTT. The full variable domain, rest sourced from reference TRBV19 and TRBJ1-3, is DGGITQSPKYLFRKEGQNVTLSCEQNLNHDAMYWYRQDPGQGLRLIYYSQIVNDFQKGDIAEGYSVSREKKESFPLTVTSAQKNPTAFYLCASKSVPDTIYFGEGSWLTVV.

This chain uses TRBV5-6 with TRBJ2-1; D is possibly TRBD1 or TRBD2 (5 bases each). Germline CDR1 reads SGHDT; CDR2 reads YYEEEE. Trimming left V 5 bases short and J 9 bases short, with 18 bases between. This CDR3 has 14 residues. This CDR3 reads CASSSGTHRSEQFF. The CDR3 region has the DNA TGTGCCAGCAGTTCCGGGACGCATAGGAGTGAGCAGTTCTTC.

V usage is TRBV6-2 or TRBV6-3 and J usage is TRBJ2-7; a weak D match, TRBD2 (6 bases). CDR1 MNHEY and CDR2 SVGEGT come from the germline V gene. V was pared by 6 bases and J by 4 bases, with 16 bases between. The CDR3 has 14 residues. Here the CDR3 reads CASSRGTPQYEQYV. The CDR3 DNA reads as TGTGCCAGCAGCCGCGGGACTCCACAATACGAGCAGTACGTC.

This clonotype was found a few times. The chain joins TRBV6-4 to TRBJ2-3, with 11 bases matching TRBD1. Per germline, CDR1 MRHNA and CDR2 SNTAGT. Germline trimming cut 4 bases from V and 6 bases from J; bases unmatched to any gene: 6. The CDR3 is made up of 15 amino acids. The CDR3 DNA is TGTGCCAGCAGTGTTGGACAGGGGGCGGCTGATACGCAGTATTTT. Amino acid sequence: CASSVGQGAADTQYF.

V gene TRBV30 combines with J gene TRBJ1-1; D perhaps matches TRBD1 (5 bases). The germline V and J ends were trimmed by 5 bases and 1 base, with 17 bases remaining between them. The CDR3 runs 15 residues. CDR1 and CDR2 from the germline V gene are GTSNPN and SVGIG (reference sequence). The CDR3 DNA reads TGTGCCTGGGTACAACACAGGCGGGCGAACACTGAAGCTTTCTTT. Encoded protein: CAWVQHRRANTEAFF.

The chain uses TRBV20-1 and TRBJ1-1; D unresolved. Germline lookup yields CDR1 DFQATT and CDR2 SNEGSKA (reference sequence). CDR3 length: 13 amino acids. Trimming took 5 bases from V and 5 from J, leaving 15 bases between them. CDR3 in amino acids: CSASKRPKTEAFF. The DNA for the CDR3 is TGCAGTGCTTCCAAGCGCCCCAAGACTGAAGCTTTCTTT.

There are a few counts of this clonotype. The chain employs TRBV28 and TRBJ1-1, with 11 nucleotides matching TRBD1. CDR1 and CDR2 from the germline V gene are MDHEN and SYDVKM. This CDR3 is built from 13 residues. J lost 5 bases, V lost 10 bases, and 6 bases had no gene match. The CDR3 loop is CATSDRGLTEAFF. In DNA, the CDR3 is TGTGCCACTTCGGACAGGGGGCTTACTGAAGCTTTCTTT.

This clonotype was counted ten times or more. The rearrangement uses TRBV4-1 and TRBJ2-5; D unresolved. The CDR3 length is 13 residues. V was clipped by 0 bases and J by 7 bases, with 9 bases between them. Germline CDR1 and CDR2: MGHRA and YSYEKL. This CDR3 is CASSQEGIVTQYF. CDR3 nucleotides: TGCGCCAGCAGCCAAGAGGGTATTGTGACCCAGTACTTC.

In this sample, this clonotype turned up a few times. In DNA, the CDR3 is TGTGCCAGCAGTTACCCGGGACAGATACCGTTGAACACTGAAGCTTTCTTT. This gives the protein CASSYPGQIPLNTEAFF. The V and J genes are TRBV6-6 and TRBJ1-1; TRBD1 agrees at 7 bases. With V trimmed by 2 bases and J by 0 bases, 9 bases remained unmatched. The CDR3 consists of 17 residues. CDR1 and CDR2 from the germline V gene are MNHNY and SVGAGI (reference sequence).

J is TRBJ2-4 and V is TRBV20-1; a possible D gene is TRBD1 (6 bases). V was clipped by 0 bases and J by 15 bases, with 12 bases between them. The germline CDR1 and CDR2 sequences are DFQATT and SNEGSKA (reference sequence). The CDR3 has 11 residues. The CDR3, as DNA: TGCAGTGCTAGAGATGCCAGGGGTTGGTACTTC. Its protein product is CSARDARGWYF.

The chain employs TRBV7-6 and TRBJ2-5; 11 bases line up with TRBD2. CDR1 is SGHVS, CDR2 FNYEAQ, per germline. CDR3 size: 17 residues. The trim removed 5 bases at V and 4 bases at J, leaving 12 bases unmatched. The CDR3: CASSGSSGTSGLETQYF. CDR3 DNA: TGTGCCAGCAGCGGAAGTTCCGGGACTAGCGGATTAGAGACCCAGTACTTC.